The rows below give T cell receptor beta chains drawn from one sample of a study of regulatory T cells in long-lasting Graves disease. A single record per CDR3 protein comes from TCRdb applying MiXCR to the multiplex PCR reads. The sample carries around 430,000 distinct CDR3 sequences, approximately 23% recorded once. The source material was peripheral blood mononuclear cells (PBMCs), sampled when the disease was refractory, from a patient treated with antithyroid drugs. All receptors derive from a female donor with Graves disease. The CDR3 runs from the conserved cysteine through the conserved F or W.

len	v_gene	j_gene	CDR3aa
14	TRBV12-3/TRBV12-4	TRBJ2-3	CASRQTGGPDTQYF
16	TRBV6-2/TRBV6-3	TRBJ1-4	CASSSAGPSEGEKLFF
14	TRBV2	TRBJ2-5	CASSEGGALETQYF
16	TRBV6-9	TRBJ1-5	CASSFSRDPTDQPQHF
15	TRBV6-9	TRBJ2-7	CASSYSPAGGDEQYF
14	TRBV14	TRBJ2-7	CASSHGFPTYEQYF
14	TRBV6-5	TRBJ1-6	CASSYEDANSPLHF
15	TRBV2	TRBJ1-5	CASDPTATSHQPQHF
16	TRBV9	TRBJ2-3	CASSLRLAGEVDTQYF
11	TRBV7-2	TRBJ1-3	CASSFENTIYF
13	TRBV12-3/TRBV12-4	TRBJ2-2	CATLRRERGELFF
13	TRBV7-9	TRBJ2-5	CASSLSPGIPQYF
14	TRBV5-1	TRBJ2-7	CASSLVVSSYEQYF
16	TRBV4-2	TRBJ2-5	CASSRRGGTGEETQYF
14	TRBV7-9	TRBJ1-1	CASSVSRSSTEAFF
14	TRBV6-1	TRBJ2-3	CASKTGIGTDTQYF
17	TRBV3-1	TRBJ2-6	CASSQEGSSSGANVLTF
14	TRBV7-9	TRBJ2-1	CASSLSGAVNEQFF
15	TRBV12-3/TRBV12-4	TRBJ1-3	CASSLWGTAGNTIYF
14	TRBV28	TRBJ2-7	CASSPGTDLYEQYF
16	TRBV6-1	TRBJ2-7	CASSPVDQRRTYGQYF
17	TRBV4-3	TRBJ1-2	CASSQDSSRQGRNGYTF
14	TRBV19	TRBJ1-1	CASKAVTGNTEAFF
11	TRBV5-1	TRBJ1-2	CASSRGDGYTF
16	TRBV20-1	TRBJ1-1	CSAPEPTQSLNTEAFF
13	TRBV10-3	TRBJ2-2	CAISESDAGELFF
15	TRBV2	TRBJ2-7	CASRTSGGASYEQYF
13	TRBV29-1	TRBJ2-7	CSVKPLAAYEQYF
15	TRBV25-1	TRBJ1-5	CASTAGGDGNQPQHF
13	TRBV6-1	TRBJ1-5	CASRNRSRQPQHF
13	TRBV10-3	TRBJ1-2	CAIRRSGQVYYTF
15	TRBV28	TRBJ2-5	CASSPGGTVEETQYF
17	TRBV9	TRBJ2-5	CASSVGGGAQLQETQYF
13	TRBV20-1	TRBJ2-7	CSASSSGAYEQYF
15	TRBV7-2	TRBJ1-1	CASSFTGTVNTEAFF
14	TRBV7-2	TRBJ1-2	CASSTGQGIIGYTF
13	TRBV6-1	TRBJ1-1	CASSRALNTEAFF
14	TRBV9	TRBJ2-2	CASSVEGTTGELFF
18	TRBV28	TRBJ1-3	CASSLWVVGASSGNTIYF
14	TRBV30	TRBJ1-2	CAWSVRLSFVGYTF